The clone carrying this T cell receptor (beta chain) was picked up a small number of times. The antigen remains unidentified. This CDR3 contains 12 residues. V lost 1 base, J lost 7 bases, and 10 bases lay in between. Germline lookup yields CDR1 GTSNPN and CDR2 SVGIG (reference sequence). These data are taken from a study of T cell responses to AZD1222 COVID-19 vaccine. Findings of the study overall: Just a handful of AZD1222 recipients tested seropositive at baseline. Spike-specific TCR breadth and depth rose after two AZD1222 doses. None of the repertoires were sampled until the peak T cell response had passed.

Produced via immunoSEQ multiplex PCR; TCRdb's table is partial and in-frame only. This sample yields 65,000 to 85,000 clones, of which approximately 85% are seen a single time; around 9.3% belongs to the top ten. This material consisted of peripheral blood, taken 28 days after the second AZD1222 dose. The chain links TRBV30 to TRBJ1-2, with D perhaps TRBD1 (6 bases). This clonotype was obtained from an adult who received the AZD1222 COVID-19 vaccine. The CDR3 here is CAWSAGAGGYTF. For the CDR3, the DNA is TGTGCCTGGAGTGCGGGGGCTGGTGGCTACACCTTC. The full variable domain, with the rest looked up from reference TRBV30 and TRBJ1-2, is SQTIHQWPATLVQPVGSPLSLECTVEGTSNPNLYWYRQAAGRGLQLLFYSVGIGQISSEVPQNLSASRPQDRQFILSSKKLLLSDSGFYLCAWSAGAGGYTFGSGTRLTVV.